This entry describes one TCR beta chain. This clone showed up just once. Its antigen has not been determined. Per-base quality was not reported, and no clone a single base away is much larger than it. Collaborating institutions collected whole blood in K2EDTA tubes following their own protocols. For TCRbeta analysis, collaborator samples were shipped as frozen whole blood, as isolated PBMCs, or as DNA extracted from either sample type. The immunoSEQ Assay, a bias-controlled multiplex PCR, was used to amplify TCRbeta CDR3 regions from genomic DNA. The study's own analysis went as follows. The number of nucleated cells in each sample was estimated from the amplification of reference gene primers within the assay. To quantify the absolute abundance of each unique TCRbeta CDR3 rearrangement, sequence reads were collapsed and filtered. Productive Simpson clonality was computed per sample as the square root of Simpson's diversity index over productive rearrangements. As stored in TCRdb, this immuneACCESS dataset retains in-frame rearrangements with V and J assigned. A fraction of the clones does not appear; measured against another copy, unresolved V genes explain less than half of the discrepancy, and the remainder lacks a known reason. V and J calls and clone size are copied from that table; D and trimming were computed from the DNA. The sample profile shows about 190,000 clones; 90% of them were found once. Of the sample, 0.55% to 0.8% is held by the ten largest clones.

This record belongs to a study of blood T cell repertoires in COVID-19 (dated by TCRdb to 2018 to 2021). For the study in its entirety: Samples covering the acute and convalescent phases of COVID-19 were provided by collaborators in the United States, Italy and Spain. Where available, HLA class I and class II types were obtained from metadata supplied by the sample provider rather than from assay-based typing. The material from the prospective study consisted of cDNA or gDNA derived from T cells, B-cell-depleted T cells, or PBMCs. Samples came from the ongoing ImmuneRACE study (first 160 participants) plus 1,254 subjects from 6 global collaborators. The repertoires were released in a freely available public database intended as a resource for research on the immune response to SARS-CoV-2. Nearly every sample came with metadata listing a de-identified subject ID, COVID-19 status, age in years and sex. Subjects who had been exposed to COVID-19, were actively infected with it, or had recovered from it provided the deeply sampled blood TCRbeta repertoires that made up the dataset. The research as a whole found: How much clinical and demographic metadata was included differed by source and by participant, and the metadata was provided uncurated.

CDR1 is given as MNHNY and CDR2 as SVGAGI, both from the germline V gene (reference sequence). Trimming removed 1 base from V and 5 bases from J, leaving 17 bases between the germline ends. The CDR3 measures 16 amino acids from cysteine to phenylalanine. Kept here is only the CDR3 DNA, which spans 48 bases and is read in frame from base 1. This chain joins TRBV6-6 to TRBJ2-5, with TRBD2 perhaps the D gene, on 5 matching bases. The sequence was obtained from a man in his forties or fifties with acute or convalescent COVID-19. The sequencing sample was made of peripheral blood. The sequenced DNA: TGTGCCAGCAGTTACTTATCAGACCCGGGGATGGAGACCCAGTACTTC. It encodes CASSYLSDPGMETQYF.